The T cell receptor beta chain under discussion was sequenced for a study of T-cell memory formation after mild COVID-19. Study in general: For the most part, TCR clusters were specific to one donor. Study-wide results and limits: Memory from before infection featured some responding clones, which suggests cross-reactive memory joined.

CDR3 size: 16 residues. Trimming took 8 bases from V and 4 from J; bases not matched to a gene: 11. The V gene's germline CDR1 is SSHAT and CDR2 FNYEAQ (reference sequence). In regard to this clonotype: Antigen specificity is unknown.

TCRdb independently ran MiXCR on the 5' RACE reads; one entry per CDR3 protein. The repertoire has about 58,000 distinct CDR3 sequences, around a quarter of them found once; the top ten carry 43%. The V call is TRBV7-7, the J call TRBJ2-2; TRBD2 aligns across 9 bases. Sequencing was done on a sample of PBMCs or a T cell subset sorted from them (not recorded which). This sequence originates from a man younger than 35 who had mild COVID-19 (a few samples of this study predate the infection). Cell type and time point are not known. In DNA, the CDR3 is TGTGCCAGCGGGGGTATTCTAGCGGGGTCCACCGGGGAGCTGTTTTTT. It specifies CASGGILAGSTGELFF.